This is a list of T cell receptor beta chains from one sample in a study of blood T cell repertoires in COVID-19. Sequencing was performed with immunoSEQ multiplex PCR; in TCRdb, only in-frame clones are kept and a portion is missing. The sample has a few hundred thousand clones; around nine tenths are singletons. The sequencing input was PBMCs or T cells enriched from blood (not recorded which). All receptors come from a woman between 45 and 60 years old who had recovered from COVID-19. The CDR3 runs from the conserved cysteine through the conserved F or W. D genes are given only for firm matches. Rows give clone size only sometimes, using once, few, many, or a class for an expanded clone.

>TRBJ1-4|once|13|TRBV5-1|-
CASTVNSNEKLFF
TGCGCCAGCACGGTTAACAGTAATGAAAAACTGTTTTTT
>TRBJ1-4|-|14|TRBV30|-
CAWNQGTTNEKLFF
TGTGCCTGGAACCAGGGAACAACTAATGAAAAACTGTTTTTT
>TRBJ2-2|-|15|TRBV3-1/TRBV3-2|TRBD2
CASTELAGLNGELFF
TGTGCCAGCACGGAACTAGCGGGGCTGAACGGGGAGCTGTTTTTT
>TRBJ1-2|-|13|TRBV14|-
CASSPGVSYGYTF
TGTGCCAGCAGCCCGGGGGTTTCCTATGGCTACACCTTC
>TRBJ1-1|many|14|TRBV5-1|-
CASSLDAGNTEAFF
TGCGCCAGCAGCTTGGACGCAGGGAACACTGAAGCTTTCTTT
>TRBJ1-6|-|16|TRBV6-1|-
CASSEAAGFYNSPLHF
TGTGCCAGCAGTGAAGCGGCAGGGTTCTATAATTCACCCCTCCACTTT
>TRBJ2-4|-|18|TRBV5-4|TRBD1
CASSLAPGQGGSKNIQYF
TGTGCCAGCAGCTTGGCCCCGGGACAGGGGGGGTCCAAAAACATTCAGTACTTC
>TRBJ1-5|-|17|TRBV19|TRBD1
CASSIPRDRGPNQPQHF
TGTGCCAGTAGTATACCCCGGGACAGGGGACCCAATCAGCCCCAGCATTTT
>TRBJ1-1|-|13|TRBV15|-
CATSRDRGAEAFF
TGTGCCACCAGCAGAGATCGGGGTGCGGAAGCTTTCTTT
>TRBJ1-2|-|11|TRBV19|-
CASQTGNGYTF
TGTGCCAGCCAAACAGGGAATGGCTACACCTTC
>TRBJ1-1|-|14|TRBV18|TRBD1
CASTGQGLNTEAFF
TGTGCCAGCACGGGACAGGGACTGAACACTGAAGCTTTCTTT
>TRBJ1-1|-|18|TRBV6-2/TRBV6-3|TRBD1
CASSYVAGTGVTDTEAFF
TGTGCCAGCAGTTATGTAGCCGGGACAGGGGTAACGGACACTGAAGCTTTCTTT
>TRBJ2-7|few|15|TRBV7-9|TRBD1
CASSGSRDRRYEQYF
TGTGCCAGCAGCGGATCCCGGGACAGACGGTACGAGCAGTACTTC
>TRBJ1-3|once|14|TRBV28|-
CASNQGFSGNTIYF
TGTGCCAGCAATCAGGGATTCTCTGGAAACACCATATATTTT
>TRBJ2-2|-|16|TRBV7-2|TRBD2
CASSRAGGLNTGELFF
TGTGCCAGCAGCAGAGCGGGGGGCCTGAACACCGGGGAGCTGTTTTTT
>TRBJ1-5|-|17|TRBV21-1|-
CASSKPTGGLGNQPQHF
TGTGCCAGCAGCAAACCCACGGGAGGGTTAGGCAATCAGCCCCAGCATTTT
>TRBJ1-2|-|10|TRBV6-1|-
CASSERVHTF
TGTGCCAGCAGTGAACGGGTCCACACCTTC
>TRBJ1-6|-|16|TRBV28|TRBD1
CASSPGAGGYNSPLHF
TGTGCCAGCAGTCCAGGGGCAGGGGGATATAATTCACCCCTCCACTTT
>TRBJ1-5|-|15|TRBV7-2|TRBD1
CASSPPGTGRQPQHF
TGTGCCAGCAGCCCTCCGGGGACAGGGAGACAGCCCCAGCATTTT
>TRBJ1-5|-|15|TRBV28|TRBD1
CASTPFTGGLQPQHF
TGTGCCAGCACCCCGTTCACAGGGGGACTTCAGCCCCAGCATTTT
>TRBJ1-3|-|14|TRBV5-1|-
CASSLSGGGNTIYF
TGCGCCAGCAGCTTAAGCGGCGGAGGAAACACCATATATTTT
>TRBJ2-4|few|14|TRBV9|-
CASSPSSDYTIQYF
TGTGCCAGCAGCCCCTCCTCCGATTACACCATTCAGTACTTC
>TRBJ1-2|few|16|TRBV4-1|-
CASSQEGLSGDYGYTF
TGCGCCAGCAGCCAAGAGGGTTTATCCGGGGACTATGGCTACACCTTC
>TRBJ1-6|-|15|TRBV15|TRBD1
CATSRDAGGRSPLHF
TGTGCCACCAGCAGAGACGCAGGGGGAAGGTCACCCCTCCACTTT
>TRBJ1-1|-|15|TRBV2|-
CASSALSRMNTEAFF
TGTGCCAGCAGTGCTTTGTCCCGTATGAACACTGAAGCTTTCTTT
>TRBJ1-5|-|12|TRBV6-5|-
CASTEAVQPQHF
TGTGCCAGCACCGAGGCAGTTCAGCCCCAGCATTTT
>TRBJ1-2|few|13|TRBV20-1|TRBD1
CSAGGQGAFGYTF
TGCAGTGCTGGTGGACAGGGGGCCTTTGGCTACACCTTC
>TRBJ2-1|-|13|TRBV24-1|TRBD1
CATSGQVYNEQFF
TGTGCCACCAGCGGACAGGTATACAATGAGCAGTTCTTC
>TRBJ1-5|-|14|TRBV2|-
CASSDRVGNQPQHF
TGTGCCAGCAGTGACAGGGTGGGCAATCAGCCCCAGCATTTT
>TRBJ2-2|-|16|TRBV4-1|-
CASSQTLAGFTGELFF
TGCGCCAGCAGCCAAACGCTGGCGGGGTTCACCGGGGAGCTGTTTTTT
>TRBJ1-1|-|12|TRBV9|-
CASSLRDTEAFF
TGTGCCAGCAGCCTCAGGGACACTGAAGCTTTCTTT
>TRBJ1-2|-|16|TRBV7-2|-
CASSLAYGLRDYGYTF
TGTGCCAGCAGCTTAGCCTACGGTCTTCGGGACTATGGCTACACCTTC
>TRBJ1-4|-|14|TRBV19|-
CASSAGTNNEKLFF
TGTGCCAGTAGTGCAGGGACAAATAATGAAAAACTGTTTTTT
>TRBJ2-2|-|14|TRBV15|TRBD1
CATSRGQGAGELFF
TGTGCCACCAGCAGGGGACAGGGGGCGGGGGAGCTGTTTTTT
>TRBJ2-1|-|15|TRBV5-6|-
CASSSPDGGWSEQFF
TGTGCCAGCAGCTCCCCGGACGGCGGGTGGAGTGAGCAGTTCTTC
>TRBJ1-2|-|15|TRBV7-2|-
CASSRDGGGSVGYTF
TGTGCCAGCAGCCGTGACGGCGGAGGGTCAGTAGGCTACACCTTC
>TRBJ2-5|-|16|TRBV7-6|-
CASSLATRTVQETQYF
TGTGCCAGCAGCTTAGCAACAAGGACAGTCCAAGAGACCCAGTACTTC
>TRBJ2-2|-|14|TRBV2|TRBD1
CASRGQGNTGELFF
TGTGCCAGCAGGGGACAGGGGAACACCGGGGAGCTGTTTTTT
>TRBJ1-3|once|14|TRBV7-8|TRBD1
CASSRRDRGNTIYF
TGTGCCAGCAGCCGCCGGGACAGGGGTAACACCATATATTTT
>TRBJ1-4|-|15|TRBV28|-
CASSIRGARSEKLFF
TGTGCCAGCAGTATTCGGGGGGCGCGGAGTGAAAAACTGTTTTTT
>TRBJ2-3|-|14|TRBV29-1|TRBD1
CSVGDRAHTDTQYF
TGCAGCGTTGGGGACAGGGCCCACACAGATACGCAGTATTTT
>TRBJ1-2|few|11|TRBV28|-
CASAGSNGYTF
TGTGCCAGCGCGGGGTCGAATGGCTACACCTTC
>TRBJ2-3|-|15|TRBV13|TRBD2
CASTLTSGGSDTQYF
TGTGCCAGCACCCTGACTAGCGGGGGCTCAGATACGCAGTATTTT
>TRBJ2-6|-|17|TRBV18|-
CASSPPPGAGGANVLTF
TGTGCCAGCTCACCACCCCCAGGTGCGGGTGGGGCCAACGTCCTGACTTTC
>TRBJ2-7|-|16|TRBV5-6|-
CASSFSDGGPSLEQYF
TGTGCCAGCAGCTTTTCTGACGGGGGGCCGTCTCTCGAGCAGTACTTC
>TRBJ2-3|-|11|TRBV11-2|-
CASSQTDTQYF
TGTGCCAGCAGTCAAACAGATACGCAGTATTTT
>TRBJ2-1|-|15|TRBV3-1/TRBV3-2|-
CASSQVTVRYNEQFF
TGTGCCAGCAGCCAAGTGACAGTAAGGTACAATGAGCAGTTCTTC